Each of the 12 T cell receptor beta chains below was sequenced from the same sample in a study of shared clonotypes between healthy human individuals. Clones were sequenced by immunoSEQ multiplex PCR, and TCRdb holds only the in-frame ones, with some missing. This table holds 2 million to 2.5 million clones, roughly 90% found once. Input material: naive CD4+ T cells from PBMCs. Subset reported: CD45RA+ positively selected. Receptors originate from a man younger than 35 in good health. Some clones in this sample may be carry-over from other donors' samples.

The chain combines TRBV29-1 with TRBJ2-2; a weak D match, TRBD2 (5 bases). Germline CDR1 SQVTM, CDR2 ANQGSEA. The CDR3 length is 15 residues. V lost 4 bases and J 4 bases, leaving 16 bases between the germline ends. Here the CDR3 reads CSVGGRGEGTGELFF. The CDR3, as DNA: TGCAGCGTTGGGGGTCGTGGAGAGGGCACCGGGGAGCTGTTTTTT.

The gene calls are TRBV7-2 and TRBJ2-7, with 10 nucleotides matching TRBD2. Unmatched junction bases numbered 9, after V lost 1 base and J lost 0 bases. The germline V gene encodes CDR1 SGHTA and CDR2 FQGNSA. The CDR3 extends over 18 amino acids. The CDR3 DNA sequence: TGTGCCAGCAGCTTAGATGTTAGCGGGAGGCCCAGCTCCTACGAGCAGTACTTC. Protein product: CASSLDVSGRPSSYEQYF.

The chain links TRBV9 to TRBJ1-1; TRBD1 matches 9 bases. The CDR3 spans 15 residues. Germline V lookup: CDR1 SGDLS, CDR2 YYNGEE. The V gene end was trimmed by 4 bases and the J gene end by 4 bases; junction bases not matched to a gene: 8. CDR3 sequence: CASSPKGGQGTEAFF. The CDR3 DNA sequence: TGTGCCAGCAGCCCAAAAGGGGGACAGGGCACTGAAGCTTTCTTT.

This clone was picked up a small number of times. This chain joins TRBV27 and TRBJ1-5; no clear D gene. Looked up from germline, CDR1 is MNHEY and CDR2 is SMNVEV (reference sequence). The CDR3 is made up of 15 amino acids. V was clipped by 6 bases and J by 5 bases, with 17 bases between them. In DNA form, the CDR3 reads TGTGCCAGCAGCCCCATCGGGGAATCGTATCAGCCCCAGCATTTT. Its protein is CASSPIGESYQPQHF.

The rearrangement joins TRBV27 to TRBJ2-5, with D perhaps being TRBD1 or TRBD2 (6 bases each). CDR3 size: 16 residues. V shed 2 bases and J shed 5 bases, with 18 bases lying between them. CDR1 is MNHEY, CDR2 SMNVEV, per germline (reference sequence). The CDR3 nucleotides are TGTGCCAGCAGTTTAAGGTTGGGGGGCTACAGGGAGACCCAGTACTTC. It specifies CASSLRLGGYRETQYF.

This clone was observed a handful of times. The gene calls are TRBV29-1 and TRBJ1-5, with 7 positions matching TRBD1. The CDR3 extends over 13 amino acids. Germline loops: CDR1 SQVTM, CDR2 ANQGSEA. After removal of 8 bases from V and 1 base from J, the junction contained 5 bases not matched to a gene. The CDR3 loop reads CSYGQASNQPQHF. CDR3 DNA sequence: TGCAGCTATGGACAGGCGAGCAATCAGCCCCAGCATTTT.

V usage is TRBV27 and J usage is TRBJ1-3; D uncertain. The CDR3 loop spans 16 amino acids. Germline V lookup: CDR1 MNHEY, CDR2 SMNVEV (reference sequence). The V gene lost 6 bases and the J gene lost 2 bases, with 17 bases spanning the gap. Here the CDR3 DNA reads TGTGCCAGCAGGACGCTCGGGTCAGTGACTGGAAACACCATATATTTT. It translates to CASRTLGSVTGNTIYF.

This clone occurred a few times. The chain recombines TRBV15 with TRBJ1-5; D remains unclear. This CDR3 contains 14 residues. V was cut by 5 bases and J by 0 bases, with 8 bases left in between. Germline loops: CDR1 LNHNV, CDR2 YYDKDF (reference sequence). CDR3 DNA sequence: TGTGCCACCAGCGGGTTCTATAGCAATCAGCCCCAGCATTTT. It specifies CATSGFYSNQPQHF. The full variable domain, completed using reference TRBV15 and TRBJ1-5, is DAMVIQNPRYQVTQFGKPVTLSCSQTLNHNVMYWYQQKSSQAPKLLFHYYDKDFNNEADTPDNFQSRRPNTSFCFLDIRSPGLGDTAMYLCATSGFYSNQPQHFGDGTRLSIL.

The V gene is TRBV6-1, the J gene TRBJ2-5; tentative D call: TRBD1 (5 bases). The V end lost 0 bases, the J end lost 10 bases, and 24 bases lay between the germline ends. Germline values: CDR1 MNHNS, CDR2 SASEGT. This CDR3 has 17 amino acids. The CDR3 DNA reads as TGTGCCAGCAGTGAAGCGACCGCCCCAAGGGCCAGGGATGACCAGTACTTC. Its translation: CASSEATAPRARDDQYF.

Turning to this clone: Distinct nucleotide sequences in the sample also encode this CDR3. The J gene is TRBJ2-1, the V gene TRBV7-9; D ambiguous. The germline V gene has CDR1 SEHNR and CDR2 FQNEAQ (reference sequence). Between the trimmed V and J ends, which lost 2 bases and 9 bases, there was a span of 5 bases. The CDR3 runs to 11 residues. As DNA, the CDR3 is TGTGCCAGCAGCTTAATAGGTGAGCAGTTCTTC. This encodes CASSLIGEQFF.

This sequence joins TRBV5-1 and TRBJ1-1; no reliable D call. Germline V CDR1 and CDR2: SGHRS, YFSETQ. The germline V and J ends were trimmed by 2 bases and 2 bases, with 10 bases remaining between them. There are 14 residues in the CDR3. Here the CDR3 DNA reads TGCGCCAGCAGCTTTATGGGCCCCAACACTGAAGCTTTCTTT. Its protein is CASSFMGPNTEAFF. Based on the CDR3 plus reference TRBV5-1 and TRBJ1-1, the full variable domain is KAGVTQTPRYLIKTRGQQVTLSCSPISGHRSVSWYQQTPGQGLQFLFEYFSETQRNKGNFPGRFSGRQFSNSRSEMNVSTLELGDSALYLCASSFMGPNTEAFFGQGTRLTVV.

The V and J genes are TRBV18 and TRBJ2-2; D is unresolved. Deletions cut 0 bases from V and 7 bases from J, with 9 bases between. In germline, CDR1 is KGHSH, CDR2 LQKENI. The CDR3 sequence is 14 residues long. This CDR3 reads CASSPPGSGGELFF. In nucleotides, the CDR3 is TGTGCCAGCTCACCACCTGGGTCGGGCGGGGAGCTGTTTTTT.